The 30 T cell receptor beta chains given below trace back to one sample, sequenced in a study of blood T cell repertoires in COVID-19. Method: immunoSEQ multiplex PCR; TCRdb's copy keeps in-frame clones and lacks some. The profile shows approximately 170,000 clones, approximately 86% of them singletons. Sequences were obtained from peripheral blood. The source is a woman older than 75 with active or convalescent COVID-19.

V and J are TRBV30 and TRBJ2-3; no definite D call. Per the germline V gene, CDR1 is GTSNPN and CDR2 is SVGIG (reference sequence). Trimming took 2 bases from V and 0 from J, leaving 18 bases between them. CDR3 length: 17 amino acids. CDR3 sequence reads: CAWSLGGATDSTDTQYF. The CDR3 DNA follows: TGTGCCTGGAGTCTTGGTGGAGCGACGGATAGCACAGATACGCAGTATTTT. Full variable domain (missing parts from reference TRBV30 and TRBJ2-3): SQTIHQWPATLVQPVGSPLSLECTVEGTSNPNLYWYRQAAGRGLQLLFYSVGIGQISSEVPQNLSASRPQDRQFILSSKKLLLSDSGFYLCAWSLGGATDSTDTQYFGPGTRLTVL.

This clone was seen a few times. V and J are TRBV5-1 and TRBJ2-3; 8 bases fit TRBD2. The CDR3 consists of 16 residues. After removal of 0 bases from V and 2 bases from J, the junction contained 5 bases not matched to a gene. The germline CDR1 and CDR2 sequences are SGHRS and YFSETQ. The DNA for the CDR3 is TGCGCCAGCAGCTTGGCAACTAGCGGCTACACAGATACGCAGTATTTT. Translation gives CASSLATSGYTDTQYF.

The chain couples TRBV29-1 to TRBJ1-5; 7 bases line up with TRBD1. V trimming: 7 bases; J trimming: 4 bases; junction bases outside the gene matches: 7. The CDR3 covers 13 residues. Germline-derived CDR1 and CDR2 are SQVTM and ANQGSEA. This CDR3 is CSATGVGNQPQHF. In DNA, the CDR3 is TGCAGCGCCACAGGGGTCGGGAATCAGCCCCAGCATTTT.

The rearrangement joins TRBV6-5 to TRBJ2-7; D may be TRBD1 (7 bases). Per germline, CDR1 MNHEY and CDR2 SVGAGI. The V and J ends lost 6 bases and 5 bases respectively, with 14 bases between them. The CDR3 covers 13 residues. CDR3 protein: CASRGGGADEQYF. The CDR3 DNA reads TGTGCCAGCAGAGGAGGGGGCGCGGACGAGCAGTACTTC.

The chain recombines TRBV19 with TRBJ2-4; 8 nucleotides line up with TRBD2. CDR1 is LNHDA and CDR2 is SQIVND in the germline V gene (reference sequence). The V gene end was trimmed by 5 bases and the J gene end by 1 base; junction bases not matched to a gene: 7. The CDR3 is 16 residues long. CDR3 amino acids: CASSPPGRVAKNIQYF. Here the CDR3 DNA reads TGTGCCAGTAGTCCCCCCGGGAGGGTTGCCAAAAACATTCAGTACTTC. Filled out from reference TRBV19 and TRBJ2-4, the complete variable domain reads DGGITQSPKYLFRKEGQNVTLSCEQNLNHDAMYWYRQDPGQGLRLIYYSQIVNDFQKGDIAEGYSVSREKKESFPLTVTSAQKNPTAFYLCASSPPGRVAKNIQYFGAGTRLSVL.

This chain joins TRBV5-1 and TRBJ2-3; a weak D match, TRBD2 (6 bases). This CDR3 has 13 amino acids. CDR1 is SGHRS and CDR2 is YFSETQ in the germline V gene. The V end lost 6 bases, the J end lost 2 bases, and 10 bases lay between the germline ends. This CDR3 reads CASTKDYTDTQYF. In DNA, the CDR3 is TGCGCCAGCACCAAGGACTACACAGATACGCAGTATTTT.

Note on this clone: One end of the junction fails to match germline, which may point to a read error. This chain joins TRBV6-1 and TRBJ1-2, with D tentatively TRBD1 (5 bases). Germline-derived CDR1 and CDR2 are MNHNS and SASEGT. This CDR3 has 15 amino acids. DNA of the CDR3: TGTGCCAGCAGCGAAGGGGCTAGCCAGAACTATGGCTACACCTTC. Its protein product is CASSEGASQNYGYTF.

V and J are TRBV28 and TRBJ2-7; a possible D gene is TRBD2 (5 bases). V shed 7 bases and J shed 2 bases, with 12 bases lying between them. Germline lookup yields CDR1 MDHEN and CDR2 SYDVKM. The CDR3 has 13 residues. Here the CDR3 reads CASTPGNPYEQYF. The DNA of the CDR3 is TGTGCCAGCACCCCGGGGAACCCCTACGAGCAGTACTTC. The variable domain in full, completed from reference TRBV28 and TRBJ2-7, reads DVKVTQSSRYLVKRTGEKVFLECVQDMDHENMFWYRQDPGLGLRLIYFSYDVKMKEKGDIPEGYSVSREKKERFSLILESASTNQTSMYLCASTPGNPYEQYFGPGTRLTVT.

This clone appeared once. The genes are TRBV10-3 and TRBJ2-1; TRBD2 aligns across 10 bases. Germline V gene lookup returns CDR1 ENHRY and CDR2 SYGVKD. V gave up 6 bases and J gave up 6 bases; unmatched junction bases: 8. This CDR3 comprises 15 residues. CDR3 protein: CAIRAGTSDPNEQFF. CDR3 DNA: TGTGCCATCAGGGCCGGGACTAGCGACCCCAATGAGCAGTTCTTC.

The V and J genes are TRBV7-3 and TRBJ2-7, with a possible D match to TRBD2 (6 bases). Per germline, CDR1 SGHTA and CDR2 FQGTGA. CDR3 size: 15 residues. V lost 0 bases and J 2 bases, leaving 11 bases between the germline ends. CDR3 coding DNA: TGTGCCAGCAGCTTAACTAGCGGCTTCCCCTACGAGCAGTACTTC. Translating it yields CASSLTSGFPYEQYF.

The V gene is TRBV3-1 (or the pseudogene TRBV3-2), the J gene TRBJ1-3; TRBD1 might be the D (5 bases). Germline V CDR1 and CDR2: LGHDT, YNNKEL (reference sequence). This CDR3 has 14 residues. Trimming took 3 bases from V and 2 from J, leaving 8 bases between them. The CDR3 coding sequence is TGTGCCAGCAGCCAGACAGACGCTGGAAACACCATATATTTT. Its translation is CASSQTDAGNTIYF.

J is TRBJ1-1 and V is TRBV6-5; 10 bases are shared with TRBD1. The V and J ends lost 6 bases and 4 bases, in that order; junction bases with no gene match: 8. CDR1 MNHEY and CDR2 SVGAGI come from the germline V gene. This CDR3 has 15 residues. The DNA of the CDR3 is TGTGCCAGCAGCTGGACAGGGGGAGGCGTCACTGAAGCTTTCTTT. It yields the protein CASSWTGGGVTEAFF.

This clone has a single count. The chain couples TRBV11-3 to TRBJ2-1, with D perhaps matching TRBD1 (6 bases). The V end was cut by 0 bases, the J end by 11 bases, with 11 bases between. The CDR3 spans 13 residues. Germline CDR1 is SGHNT and CDR2 is YENEEA. The CDR3 DNA follows: TGTGCCAGCAGCTTAGATCTGGACAGCCAGCAGTTCTTC. Its protein product is CASSLDLDSQQFF.

V is TRBV19 and J is TRBJ1-1, with a tentative D call TRBD1 (5 bases). CDR1 is LNHDA, CDR2 SQIVND, per germline (reference sequence). The CDR3 is 16 amino acids. Trimming left V 4 bases short and J 1 base short, with 16 bases between. The CDR3 region is CASSTRGGAQNTEAFF. The CDR3 DNA reads TGTGCCAGTAGTACGAGGGGAGGGGCTCAGAACACTGAAGCTTTCTTT. Full variable domain (rest looked up from reference TRBV19 and TRBJ1-1): DGGITQSPKYLFRKEGQNVTLSCEQNLNHDAMYWYRQDPGQGLRLIYYSQIVNDFQKGDIAEGYSVSREKKESFPLTVTSAQKNPTAFYLCASSTRGGAQNTEAFFGQGTRLTVV.

This chain connects TRBV5-4 to TRBJ2-7, with 9 positions matching TRBD2. This CDR3 comprises 15 residues. Germline CDR1 reads SGHNT; CDR2 reads YYREEE (reference sequence). The V and J ends lost 0 bases and 3 bases, in that order; junction bases with no gene match: 4. This chain's CDR3 is CASSLEGGRVYEQYF. The CDR3 region has the DNA TGTGCCAGCAGCTTGGAGGGCGGGAGGGTCTACGAGCAGTACTTC.

The chain is built from TRBV19 and TRBJ2-7, with D tentatively TRBD2 (6 bases). The V end lost 5 bases, the J end lost 0 bases, and 14 bases lay between the germline ends. Germline V gene sequence: CDR1 LNHDA, CDR2 SQIVND (reference sequence). This CDR3 has 15 amino acids. CDR3 in DNA: TGTGCCAGTAGTGCGGGGCGGTTAAGCTCCTACGAGCAGTACTTC. Protein sequence: CASSAGRLSSYEQYF.

The chain joins TRBV5-1 to TRBJ2-3; 10 bases line up with TRBD2. Germline values: CDR1 SGHRS, CDR2 YFSETQ. The CDR3 sequence is 17 residues long. J was trimmed by 3 bases and V by 0 bases; bases with no gene match: 7. The CDR3 DNA reads TGCGCCAGCAGCTTGGTCCCCTTAGCGGGAGGAACAGATACGCAGTATTTT. Translated, it gives CASSLVPLAGGTDTQYF.

The sample holds a few counts of this clone. This chain links TRBV3-1 (or the pseudogene TRBV3-2) with TRBJ2-1; D is ambiguous. CDR3 length: 13 amino acids. The germline V gene encodes CDR1 LGHDT and CDR2 YNNKEL (reference sequence). Trimming took off 4 bases at V and 10 bases at J, with 14 bases between the two ends. This CDR3 is CASSPDRFREQFF. In nucleotides, the CDR3 is TGTGCCAGCAGCCCCGATCGTTTTCGGGAGCAGTTCTTC.

V is TRBV28 and J is TRBJ1-2, with D tentatively TRBD1 (6 bases). V lost 8 bases to trimming and J lost 7 bases, with 17 bases between them. CDR3 length equals 13 residues. In germline, CDR1 is MDHEN, CDR2 SYDVKM. CDR3 loop: CASDEGGKFGYTF. The DNA for the CDR3 is TGTGCCAGCGATGAAGGGGGAAAGTTTGGCTACACCTTC.

This clone was observed a few times. The chain has TRBV10-2 and TRBJ2-5, with 9 bases matching TRBD2. From germline, CDR1 is WSHSY and CDR2 SAAADI. The CDR3 totals 19 residues. The V and J ends lost 1 base and 1 base, in that order; junction bases with no gene match: 13. CDR3 sequence: CASSEYPLGLAAFQETQYF. Here the CDR3 DNA reads TGCGCCAGCAGTGAGTATCCATTGGGACTAGCCGCCTTCCAAGAGACCCAGTACTTC.

The CDR3 protein is CASSHDSREEQYF. The CDR3 nucleotides read TGTGCCAGCAGTCACGACAGTCGTGAGGAGCAGTACTTC. The chain employs TRBV7-9 and TRBJ2-7, with D possibly matching TRBD1 (5 bases). Trimming cost V 6 bases and J 7 bases, with 16 bases left between them. Germline V gene sequence: CDR1 SEHNR, CDR2 FQNEAQ (reference sequence). This CDR3 contains 13 residues. The full variable domain, in which reference TRBV7-9 and TRBJ2-7 provide the parts outside the CDR3, is DTGVSQNPRHKITKRGQNVTFRCDPISEHNRLYWYRQTLGQGPEFLTYFQNEAQLEKSRLLSDRFSAERPKGSFSTLEIQRTEQGDSAMYLCASSHDSREEQYFGPGTRLTVT.

V gene TRBV7-9 combines with J gene TRBJ1-4; D ambiguous. Germline CDR1 reads SEHNR; CDR2 reads FQNEAQ (reference sequence). V shed 5 bases and J shed 7 bases, with 23 bases lying between them. This CDR3 contains 17 residues. CDR3 nucleotides: TGTGCCAGCAGCGATACGACCTTTACTTCCCGGGGTGAAAAACTGTTTTTT. Protein product: CASSDTTFTSRGEKLFF.

The V call is TRBV19, the J call TRBJ2-1; 12 bases match TRBD2. With V trimmed by 8 bases and J by 5 bases, 4 bases remained unmatched. The CDR3 is 14 amino acids. Germline CDR1 reads LNHDA; CDR2 reads SQIVND (reference sequence). CDR3 sequence (DNA): TGTGCCAGTCTAGCGGGAGGGAGCCACAATGAGCAGTTCTTC. Translating gives CASLAGGSHNEQFF. The entire variable domain, with the rest obtained from reference TRBV19 and TRBJ2-1, is as follows: DGGITQSPKYLFRKEGQNVTLSCEQNLNHDAMYWYRQDPGQGLRLIYYSQIVNDFQKGDIAEGYSVSREKKESFPLTVTSAQKNPTAFYLCASLAGGSHNEQFFGPGTRLTVL.

The chain has TRBV18 and TRBJ1-2; tentatively, D is TRBD1 (5 bases). The CDR3 extends over 16 amino acids. V lost 0 bases to trimming and J lost 4 bases, with 15 bases between them. Germline V CDR1 and CDR2: KGHSH, LQKENI. The CDR3 sequence is CASSPPGSGDSYGYTF. CDR3 coding DNA: TGTGCCAGCTCACCACCCGGGTCGGGGGATTCCTATGGCTACACCTTC.

This clone was detected once. The CDR3 bases are TGTGCCTGGGTTTCGGGGAACGGTAACACTGAAGCTTTCTTT. Amino acid sequence: CAWVSGNGNTEAFF. The chain recombines TRBV30 with TRBJ1-1, with D hard to call. Germline-derived CDR1 and CDR2 are GTSNPN and SVGIG (reference sequence). The CDR3 spans 14 residues. The V end lost 5 bases, the J end lost 2 bases, and 15 bases lay between the germline ends.

The gene calls are TRBV18 and TRBJ2-7; TRBD1 matches at 8 bases. V shed 2 bases and J 9 bases; nucleotides not matched to a gene: 9. This CDR3 is 14 amino acids long. CDR1 is KGHSH and CDR2 is LQKENI in the germline V gene. In DNA, the CDR3 is TGTGCCAGCTCACCAGTATCCGGACAGGGCCGGCAGTACTTC. Its translation: CASSPVSGQGRQYF.

V usage is TRBV15 and J usage is TRBJ1-6; D is unresolved. This CDR3 is built from 14 residues. The V end was cut by 6 bases, the J end by 10 bases, with 16 bases between. Germline lookup yields CDR1 LNHNV and CDR2 YYDKDF (reference sequence). CDR3 amino acids: CATSYSGPSSPLHF. The CDR3 DNA reads TGTGCCACCAGTTACAGCGGGCCGAGCTCACCCCTCCACTTT.

This clone showed up just once. This chain connects TRBV9 to TRBJ2-7; unclear D gene. Germline-derived CDR1 and CDR2 are SGDLS and YYNGEE. This CDR3 region has 11 residues. V was clipped by 2 bases and J by 5 bases, with 5 bases between them. CDR3 nucleotide sequence: TGTGCCAGCAGCGTTGCGGACGAGCAGTACTTC. This translates into CASSVADEQYF.

The J gene is TRBJ2-1, the V gene TRBV11-2; D may be TRBD2 (5 bases). The ends were cut back, 3 bases at V and 8 bases at J, with 11 bases in the middle. Germline V CDR1 and CDR2: SGHAT, FQNNGV. The CDR3 contains 13 residues. The DNA of the CDR3 is TGTGCCAGCAGCTTTGCGGGTAGGGATGAGCAGTTCTTC. This gives the protein CASSFAGRDEQFF.

The V and J genes are TRBV2 and TRBJ1-4; maybe TRBD1 (5 bases). CDR3 length: 16 amino acids. Germline CDR1 reads SNHLY; CDR2 reads FYNNEI. Trimming stripped 0 bases from V and 7 bases from J, with 15 bases between. The DNA for the CDR3 is TGTGCCAGCAGTGAAGCGAACGCCGGGGGGGGTGAAAAACTGTTTTTT. The encoded protein is CASSEANAGGGEKLFF.